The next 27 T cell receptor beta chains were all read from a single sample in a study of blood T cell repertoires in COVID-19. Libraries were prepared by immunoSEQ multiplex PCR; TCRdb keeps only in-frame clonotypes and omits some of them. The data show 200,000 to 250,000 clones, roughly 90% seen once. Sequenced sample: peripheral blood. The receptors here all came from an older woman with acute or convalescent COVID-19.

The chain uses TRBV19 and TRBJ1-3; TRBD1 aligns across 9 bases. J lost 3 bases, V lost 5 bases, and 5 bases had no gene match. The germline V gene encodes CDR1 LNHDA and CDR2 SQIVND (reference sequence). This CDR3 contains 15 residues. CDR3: CASSATGGGGNTIYF. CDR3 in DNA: TGTGCCAGTAGTGCCACAGGGGGCGGTGGAAACACCATATATTTT.

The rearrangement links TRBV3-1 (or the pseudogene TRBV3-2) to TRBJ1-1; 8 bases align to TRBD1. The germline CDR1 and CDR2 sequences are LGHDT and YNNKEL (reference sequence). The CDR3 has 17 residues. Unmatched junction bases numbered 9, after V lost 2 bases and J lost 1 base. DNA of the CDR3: TGTGCCAGCAGCCAACGTAAGACAGGGGTCGGGAACACTGAAGCTTTCTTT. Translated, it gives CASSQRKTGVGNTEAFF.

CDR3 nucleotide sequence: TGTGCCAGTAACCCGACTAGCGGGAGTCCAAATGAGCAGTTCTTC. Its protein product is CASNPTSGSPNEQFF. The V call is TRBV19, the J call TRBJ2-1, with 12 nucleotides matching TRBD2. Germline loops: CDR1 LNHDA, CDR2 SQIVND (reference sequence). J lost 7 bases, V lost 7 bases, and 8 bases had no gene match. The CDR3 contains 15 residues. Complete variable domain (other parts from reference TRBV19 and TRBJ2-1): DGGITQSPKYLFRKEGQNVTLSCEQNLNHDAMYWYRQDPGQGLRLIYYSQIVNDFQKGDIAEGYSVSREKKESFPLTVTSAQKNPTAFYLCASNPTSGSPNEQFFGPGTRLTVL.

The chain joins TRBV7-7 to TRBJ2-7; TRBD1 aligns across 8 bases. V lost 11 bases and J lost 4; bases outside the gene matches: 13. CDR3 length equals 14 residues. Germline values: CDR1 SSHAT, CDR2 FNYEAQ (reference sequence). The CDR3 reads CAQQHRDRPYEQYF. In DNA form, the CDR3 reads TGTGCCCAGCAGCACCGGGACAGGCCATACGAGCAGTACTTC.

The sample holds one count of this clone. The CDR3 loop is CASSQTRGYTIYF. CDR3 DNA: TGTGCCAGCAGCCAGACCAGGGGGTACACCATATATTTT. This sequence joins TRBV3-1 (or the pseudogene TRBV3-2) and TRBJ1-3, with 7 bases aligning to TRBD1. Unmatched junction bases numbered 4, after V lost 3 bases and J lost 8 bases. Per germline, CDR1 LGHDT and CDR2 YNNKEL (reference sequence). The CDR3 runs to 13 residues.

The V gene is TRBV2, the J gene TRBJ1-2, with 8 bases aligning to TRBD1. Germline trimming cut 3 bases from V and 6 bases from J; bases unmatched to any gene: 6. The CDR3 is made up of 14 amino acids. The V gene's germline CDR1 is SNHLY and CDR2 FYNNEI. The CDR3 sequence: CASSDDRGTNGYTF. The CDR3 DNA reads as TGTGCCAGCAGTGATGACAGGGGTACCAATGGCTACACCTTC.

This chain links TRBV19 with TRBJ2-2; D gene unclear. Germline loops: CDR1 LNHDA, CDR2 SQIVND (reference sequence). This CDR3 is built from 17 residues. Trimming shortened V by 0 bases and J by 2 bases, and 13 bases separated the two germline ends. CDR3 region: CASSIDRRLTNTGELFF. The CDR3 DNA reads TGTGCCAGTAGTATAGATCGTCGTTTGACAAACACCGGGGAGCTGTTTTTT.

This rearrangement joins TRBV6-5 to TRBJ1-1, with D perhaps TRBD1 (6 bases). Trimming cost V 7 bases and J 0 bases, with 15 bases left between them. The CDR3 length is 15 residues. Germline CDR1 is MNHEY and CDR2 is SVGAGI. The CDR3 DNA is TGTGCCAGCAAATTGTCGTGGACAGTGAACACTGAAGCTTTCTTT. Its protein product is CASKLSWTVNTEAFF.

CDR3 sequence: CASSGGGRGYEKLFF. The CDR3 region has the DNA TGTGCCAGCAGCGGAGGAGGGAGAGGGTATGAAAAACTGTTTTTT. This chain uses TRBV7-2 with TRBJ1-4; D gene ambiguous. V lost 5 bases and J 6 bases, leaving 16 bases between the germline ends. This CDR3 spans 15 amino acids. Germline CDR1 is SGHTA and CDR2 is FQGNSA.

CDR3 sequence reads: CASSTARGTNQPQHF. CDR3 bases: TGTGCCAGCTCAACCGCGAGGGGGACGAATCAGCCCCAGCATTTT. The V call is TRBV18, the J call TRBJ1-5; the D gene is possibly TRBD1 (6 bases). CDR1 is KGHSH and CDR2 is LQKENI in the germline V gene. CDR3 length equals 15 residues. V lost 5 bases, J lost 4 bases, and 15 bases lay in between.

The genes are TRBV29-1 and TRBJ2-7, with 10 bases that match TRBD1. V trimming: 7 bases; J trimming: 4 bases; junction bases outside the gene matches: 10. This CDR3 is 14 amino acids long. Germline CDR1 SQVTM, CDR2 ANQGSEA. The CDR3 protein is CSAKTGGIRYEQYF. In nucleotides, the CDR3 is TGCAGCGCTAAGACAGGGGGCATCAGATACGAGCAGTACTTC.

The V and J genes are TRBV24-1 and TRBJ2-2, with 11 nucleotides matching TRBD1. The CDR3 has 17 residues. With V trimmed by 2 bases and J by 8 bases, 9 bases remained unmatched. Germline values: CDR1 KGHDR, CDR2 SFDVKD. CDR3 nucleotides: TGTGCCACCAGTGATTATACCGGGACAGGGGGTTCGGGGGAGCTGTTTTTT. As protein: CATSDYTGTGGSGELFF.

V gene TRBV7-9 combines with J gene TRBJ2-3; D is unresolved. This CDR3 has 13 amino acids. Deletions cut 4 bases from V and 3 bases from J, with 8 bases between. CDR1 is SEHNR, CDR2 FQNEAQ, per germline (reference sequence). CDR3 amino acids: CASSSRRTDTQYF. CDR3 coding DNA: TGTGCCAGCAGCTCTCGCCGGACAGATACGCAGTATTTT.

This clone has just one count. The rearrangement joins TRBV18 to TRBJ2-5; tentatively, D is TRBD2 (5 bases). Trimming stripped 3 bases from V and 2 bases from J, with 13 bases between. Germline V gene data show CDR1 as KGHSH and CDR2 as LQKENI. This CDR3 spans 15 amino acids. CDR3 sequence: CASSPSAVAQETQYF. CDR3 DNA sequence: TGTGCCAGCTCACCCTCAGCGGTAGCGCAAGAGACCCAGTACTTC. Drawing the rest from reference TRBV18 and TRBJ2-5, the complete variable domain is NAGVMQNPRHLVRRRGQEARLRCSPMKGHSHVYWYRQLPEEGLKFMVYLQKENIIDESGMPKERFSAEFPKEGPSILRIQQVVRGDSAAYFCASSPSAVAQETQYFGPGTRLLVL.

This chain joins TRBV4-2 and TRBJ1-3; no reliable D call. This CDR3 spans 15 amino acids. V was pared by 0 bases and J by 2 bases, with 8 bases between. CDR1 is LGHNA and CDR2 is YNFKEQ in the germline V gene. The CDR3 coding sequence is TGTGCCAGCAGCCAAGATTTCGGGACTGGAAACACCATATATTTT. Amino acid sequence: CASSQDFGTGNTIYF.

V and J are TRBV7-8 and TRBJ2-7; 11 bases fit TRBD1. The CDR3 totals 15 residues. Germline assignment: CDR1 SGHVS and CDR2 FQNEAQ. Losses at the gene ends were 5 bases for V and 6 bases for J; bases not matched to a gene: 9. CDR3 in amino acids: CASSPRDRGSGEQYF. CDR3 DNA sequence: TGTGCCAGCAGCCCACGGGACAGGGGGTCTGGCGAGCAGTACTTC.

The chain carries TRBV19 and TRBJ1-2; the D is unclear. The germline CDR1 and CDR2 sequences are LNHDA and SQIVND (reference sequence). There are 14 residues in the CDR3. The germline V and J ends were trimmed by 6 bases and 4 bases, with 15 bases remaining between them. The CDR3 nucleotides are TGTGCCAGTAGCGAGCCTTCCTCGGGCTATGGCTACACCTTC. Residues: CASSEPSSGYGYTF.

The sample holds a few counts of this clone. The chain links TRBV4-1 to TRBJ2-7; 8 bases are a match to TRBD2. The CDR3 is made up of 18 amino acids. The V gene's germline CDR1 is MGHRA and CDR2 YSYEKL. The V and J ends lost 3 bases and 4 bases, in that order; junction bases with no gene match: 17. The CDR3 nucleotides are TGCGCCAGCAGCCAGGCGGCCCCTCTGGCTAGCGGGTCTTACGAGCAGTACTTC. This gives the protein CASSQAAPLASGSYEQYF.

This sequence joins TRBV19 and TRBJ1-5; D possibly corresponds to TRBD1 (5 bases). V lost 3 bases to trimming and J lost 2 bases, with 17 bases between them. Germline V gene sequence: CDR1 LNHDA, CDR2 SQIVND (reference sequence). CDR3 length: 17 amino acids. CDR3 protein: CASSMGSGTGGNQPQHF. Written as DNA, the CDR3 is TGTGCCAGTAGTATGGGTTCCGGGACTGGCGGCAATCAGCCCCAGCATTTT.

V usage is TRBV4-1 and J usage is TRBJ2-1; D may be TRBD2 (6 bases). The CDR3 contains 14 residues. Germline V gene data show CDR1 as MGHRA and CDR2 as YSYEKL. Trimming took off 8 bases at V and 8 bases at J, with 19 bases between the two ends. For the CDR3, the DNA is TGCGCCAGCCGGGAGAGAGTGGTCGCGGATGAGCAGTTCTTC. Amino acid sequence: CASRERVVADEQFF.

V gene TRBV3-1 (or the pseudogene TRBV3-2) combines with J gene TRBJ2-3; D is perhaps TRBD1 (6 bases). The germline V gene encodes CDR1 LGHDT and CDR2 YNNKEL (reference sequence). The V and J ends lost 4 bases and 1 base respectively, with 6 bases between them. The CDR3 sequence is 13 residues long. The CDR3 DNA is TGTGCCAGCAGCCCAGGGGGCACAGATACGCAGTATTTT. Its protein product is CASSPGGTDTQYF.

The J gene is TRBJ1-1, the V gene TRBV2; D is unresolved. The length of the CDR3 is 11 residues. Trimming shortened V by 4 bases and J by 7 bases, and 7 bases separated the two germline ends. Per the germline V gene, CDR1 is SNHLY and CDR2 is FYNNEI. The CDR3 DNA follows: TGTGCCAGCAGTGGGTTAGTTGAAGCTTTCTTT. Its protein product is CASSGLVEAFF.

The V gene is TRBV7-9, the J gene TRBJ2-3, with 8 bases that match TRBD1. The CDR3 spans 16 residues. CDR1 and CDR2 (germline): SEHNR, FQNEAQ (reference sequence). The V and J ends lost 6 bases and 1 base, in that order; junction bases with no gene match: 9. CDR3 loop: CASRNTGGGGTDTQYF. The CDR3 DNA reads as TGTGCCAGCAGAAATACAGGGGGAGGTGGCACAGATACGCAGTATTTT.

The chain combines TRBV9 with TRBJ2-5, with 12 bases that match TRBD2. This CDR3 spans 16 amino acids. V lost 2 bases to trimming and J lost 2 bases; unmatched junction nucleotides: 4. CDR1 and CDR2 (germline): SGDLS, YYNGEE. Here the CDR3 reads CASSVATSGGQETQYF. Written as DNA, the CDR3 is TGTGCCAGCAGCGTGGCGACTAGCGGGGGTCAAGAGACCCAGTACTTC. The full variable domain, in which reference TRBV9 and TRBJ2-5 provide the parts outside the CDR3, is DSGVTQTPKHLITATGQRVTLRCSPRSGDLSVYWYQQSLDQGLQFLIQYYNGEERAKGNILERFSAQQFPDLHSELNLSSLELGDSALYFCASSVATSGGQETQYFGPGTRLLVL.

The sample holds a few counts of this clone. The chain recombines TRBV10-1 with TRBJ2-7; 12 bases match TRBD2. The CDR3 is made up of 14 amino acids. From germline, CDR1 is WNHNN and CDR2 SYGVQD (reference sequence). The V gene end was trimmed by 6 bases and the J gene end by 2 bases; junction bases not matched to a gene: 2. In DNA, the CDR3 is TGCGCCAGCAGCGCTAGCGGGAGGGCCTACGAGCAGTACTTC. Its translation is CASSASGRAYEQYF.

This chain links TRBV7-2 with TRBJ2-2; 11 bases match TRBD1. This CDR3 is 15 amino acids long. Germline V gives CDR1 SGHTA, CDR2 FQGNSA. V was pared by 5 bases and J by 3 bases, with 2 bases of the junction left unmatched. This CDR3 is CASSPDRGHTGELFF. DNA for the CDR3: TGTGCCAGCAGCCCGGACAGGGGGCACACCGGGGAGCTGTTTTTT.

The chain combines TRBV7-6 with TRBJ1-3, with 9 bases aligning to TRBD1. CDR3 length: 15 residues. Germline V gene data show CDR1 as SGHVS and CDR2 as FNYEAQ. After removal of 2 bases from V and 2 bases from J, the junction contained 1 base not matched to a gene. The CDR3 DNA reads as TGTGCCAGCAGCTTATACAGGGGGCCTGGAAACACCATATATTTT. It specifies CASSLYRGPGNTIYF.